This TCR beta chain was sequenced for a study of blood T cell repertoires in COVID-19. As for the study in general: Some COVID-19 samples were acute and others convalescent; all came from the United States, Italy and Spain.

Generated by immunoSEQ multiplex PCR, the TCRdb table keeps only in-frame clones and is missing some. Among roughly 400,000 clones listed, around 87% were seen once. Those who participated ranged in age from roughly 18 to 100 years and resided in 20 to 25 US areas. Researchers sorted participants into cohorts using their self-reported clinical history. The germline CDR1 and CDR2 sequences are SQVTM and ANQGSEA. This CDR3 contains 16 residues. After removal of 4 bases from V and 2 bases from J, the junction contained 8 bases not matched to a gene. The sequencing sample was made of PBMCs or T cells enriched from blood (not recorded which). The gene calls are TRBV29-1 and TRBJ2-2; 9 positions match TRBD1. The origin of this receptor is a woman aged 45-59 years who had recovered from COVID-19. The CDR3 loop is CSVAPGTGLNTGELFF. The CDR3 bases are TGCAGCGTTGCTCCCGGGACAGGGCTTAACACCGGGGAGCTGTTTTTT.